This T cell receptor beta chain was found in a study of PD-1 blockade in classical Hodgkin lymphoma. The time point was: cycle 4 day 1 (C4D1), after five to seven weeks of nivolumab. In every patient, relapse followed autologous stem cell transplantation, while exposure to brentuximab vedotin differed. Germline CDR1 and CDR2: MNHNS and SASEGT. With 1 base removed from V and 8 bases from J, the gap between germline ends came to 18 bases. CDR3 length equals 17 residues. Libraries were prepared by immunoSEQ multiplex PCR; TCRdb keeps only in-frame clonotypes and omits some of them. This sample has 40,000 to 45,000 clones, with 55% to 70% found just once.

Source: peripheral blood mononuclear cells (PBMCs), taken before the fourth cycle of nivolumab. This clonotype was obtained from a human donor with classical Hodgkin lymphoma. V and J are TRBV6-1 and TRBJ1-6, with unresolved D. The CDR3 bases are TGTGCCAGCAGTGAAGGGGCGGGCAATTCCGGGGATTCACCCCTCCACTTT. Translation: CASSEGAGNSGDSPLHF.